One sample yielded the 23 T cell receptor beta chains listed below, sequenced in a study of neurological immune-mediated disorders (dated by TCRdb to the late 2010s). The time point label on this specimen signifies: technical triplicate 1. The method was 5' RACE. The instrument was an Illumina HiSeq 2500. The raw public data were reprocessed by TCRdb itself: fastp quality trimming at Q25, MiXCR clonotype calling, in-frame beta chains only. All rows with the same CDR3 protein become a single entry with the most common DNA and genes. This sample lists some 25,000 distinct CDR3 sequences; approximately 13% were detected once. The top ten hold less than 5.5% of the sample. Sequenced sample: CD4+ T cells from blood. These receptors were taken from a female donor with HTLV-1-associated myelopathy (HAM/TSP).

The gene calls are TRBV20-1 and TRBJ2-7; 8 nucleotides align to TRBD2. CDR3 length: 15 amino acids. Looked up from germline, CDR1 is DFQATT and CDR2 is SNEGSKA (reference sequence). Unmatched junction bases numbered 9, after V lost 4 bases and J lost 1 base. CDR3 region: CSAILSGGGSYEQYF. The CDR3, as DNA: TGCAGTGCTATCCTATCGGGAGGGGGATCCTACGAGCAGTACTTC.

The sample holds many counts of this clonotype. The chain carries TRBV5-6 and TRBJ2-3, with 8 bases that match TRBD2. V shed 4 bases and J 3 bases; nucleotides not matched to a gene: 7. Germline CDR1 is SGHDT and CDR2 is YYEEEE. There are 15 residues in the CDR3. This CDR3 is CASSPVSGGTDTQYF. CDR3 nucleotide sequence: TGTGCCAGCAGCCCCGTCTCGGGGGGGACAGATACGCAGTATTTT. Full variable domain (rest looked up from reference TRBV5-6 and TRBJ2-3): DAGVTQSPTHLIKTRGQQVTLRCSPKSGHDTVSWYQQALGQGPQFIFQYYEEEERQRGNFPDRFSGHQFPNYSSELNVNALLLGDSALYLCASSPVSGGTDTQYFGPGTRLTVL.

This clonotype was detected ten times or more. The V and J genes are TRBV5-1 and TRBJ1-2, with D possibly matching TRBD1 (5 bases). V was trimmed by 3 bases and J by 6 bases, leaving 21 bases between them. CDR3 size: 16 residues. Looked up from germline, CDR1 is SGHRS and CDR2 is YFSETQ. The chain's CDR3 is CASSWGRVPTVDGYTF. The CDR3, as DNA: TGCGCCAGCAGCTGGGGGAGGGTTCCGACAGTAGATGGCTACACCTTC. Combining the CDR3 with reference TRBV5-1 and TRBJ1-2 gives the whole variable domain KAGVTQTPRYLIKTRGQQVTLSCSPISGHRSVSWYQQTPGQGLQFLFEYFSETQRNKGNFPGRFSGRQFSNSRSEMNVSTLELGDSALYLCASSWGRVPTVDGYTFGSGTRLTVV.

This clonotype appeared many times. The V gene is TRBV20-1, the J gene TRBJ2-1, with D tentatively TRBD1 or TRBD2 (6 bases each). From germline, CDR1 is DFQATT and CDR2 SNEGSKA (reference sequence). This CDR3 has 12 residues. Trimming shortened V by 5 bases and J by 8 bases, and 13 bases separated the two germline ends. CDR3 nucleotide sequence: TGCAGTGCTTCTCGGAGGGGGGATGAGCAGTTCTTC. It codes for CSASRRGDEQFF.

This chain uses TRBV5-5 with TRBJ1-5; 7 nucleotides align to TRBD1. V gave up 2 bases and J gave up 6 bases; unmatched junction bases: 8. Looked up from germline, CDR1 is SGHKS and CDR2 is YYEKEE (reference sequence). This CDR3 contains 15 residues. The CDR3 here is CASSLLGDRGQPQHF. The CDR3 DNA reads as TGTGCCAGCAGCTTATTGGGGGACAGAGGTCAGCCCCAGCATTTT.

In this sample, this clonotype turned up many times. The V call is TRBV20-1, the J call TRBJ2-5; TRBD2 aligns across 9 bases. The CDR3 contains 15 residues. The ends lost 3 bases at V and 0 bases at J; junction bases unmatched: 5. Per the germline V gene, CDR1 is DFQATT and CDR2 is SNEGSKA (reference sequence). The CDR3 region is CSASAIAGDQETQYF. The CDR3 nucleotides are TGCAGTGCTAGCGCGATAGCGGGGGACCAAGAGACCCAGTACTTC.

This clonotype appeared many times. This sequence joins TRBV3-1 and TRBJ2-3; TRBD2 is a possible D gene (5 bases). Per the germline V gene, CDR1 is LGHDT and CDR2 is YNNKEL (reference sequence). CDR3 length: 14 residues. The V gene lost 0 bases and the J gene lost 6 bases, with 10 bases spanning the gap. The CDR3 sequence: CASSQDRRGDTQYF. CDR3 DNA sequence: TGTGCCAGCAGCCAAGACCGGAGAGGGGATACGCAGTATTTT.

This clonotype was detected ten times or more. This chain links TRBV20-1 with TRBJ2-2; D not certain. CDR1 and CDR2 from the germline V gene are DFQATT and SNEGSKA (reference sequence). The CDR3 consists of 13 residues. V was clipped by 2 bases and J by 3 bases, with 7 bases between them. The CDR3 DNA reads TGCAGTGCTAGAACTACTGACACCGGGGAGCTGTTTTTT. Translating it yields CSARTTDTGELFF.

This clonotype was picked up many times. V is TRBV5-5 and J is TRBJ2-5; 10 nucleotides align to TRBD2. CDR1 SGHKS and CDR2 YYEKEE come from the germline V gene (reference sequence). After removal of 3 bases from V and 1 base from J, the junction contained 6 bases not matched to a gene. CDR3 length: 16 amino acids. The DNA for the CDR3 is TGTGCCAGCAGCTCCGGACTAGCGGATTTCCAAGAGACCCAGTACTTC. Protein: CASSSGLADFQETQYF.

This clonotype was counted ten times or more. The chain joins TRBV6-5 to TRBJ2-7; 12 bases agree with TRBD2. The CDR3 loop spans 19 amino acids. V dropped 6 bases and J dropped 0; count of bases not matched to a gene: 15. Germline assignment: CDR1 MNHEY and CDR2 SVGAGI. CDR3 region: CASRSRSGTSGLSSYEQYF. The CDR3 nucleotides are TGTGCCAGCAGGTCCCGCTCCGGGACTAGCGGGTTGAGCTCCTACGAGCAGTACTTC.

Within the sample, this clonotype is medium-sized. The rearrangement links TRBV20-1 to TRBJ1-2, with 8 bases matching TRBD1. From germline, CDR1 is DFQATT and CDR2 SNEGSKA (reference sequence). The CDR3 length is 14 residues. V shed 1 base and J 4 bases; nucleotides not matched to a gene: 5. The CDR3 nucleotides read TGCAGTGCTAGAGTTGTAGGACAGGGCTATGGCTACACCTTC. Its translation: CSARVVGQGYGYTF.

This clonotype is categorized as medium-sized. The CDR3: CASSLLGQGASPLHF. CDR3 bases: TGTGCCAGCAGTTTACTCGGACAGGGTGCTTCACCCCTCCACTTT. The chain combines TRBV27 with TRBJ1-6, with 8 bases fitting TRBD1. This CDR3 region has 15 residues. The ends lost 2 bases at V and 9 bases at J; junction bases unmatched: 6. The germline gives CDR1 MNHEY, CDR2 SMNVEV (reference sequence).

This clonotype was recorded many times. The chain recombines TRBV28 with TRBJ2-3; 7 bases match TRBD1. The J segment lost 6 bases and the V segment lost 8 bases, leaving 11 bases of the junction unmatched. CDR1 and CDR2 (germline): MDHEN, SYDVKM. This CDR3 comprises 14 residues. The CDR3 coding sequence is TGTGCCAGCTATCCACAGGGGCGAGCTGATACGCAGTATTTT. It encodes CASYPQGRADTQYF.

This clonotype occurred many times. The V call is TRBV10-3, the J call TRBJ2-7, with a possible D match to TRBD2 (6 bases). Germline V gene sequence: CDR1 ENHRY, CDR2 SYGVKD. CDR3 length equals 14 residues. Trimming shortened V by 5 bases and J by 6 bases, and 17 bases separated the two germline ends. The chain's CDR3 is CAISSDPLGGEQYF. DNA of the CDR3: TGTGCCATCAGTTCGGACCCGCTCGGGGGCGAGCAGTACTTC.

Many counts were recorded for this clonotype. J is TRBJ2-5 and V is TRBV7-8, with unresolved D. With 1 base removed from V and 5 bases from J, the gap between germline ends came to 8 bases. Germline-derived CDR1 and CDR2 are SGHVS and FQNEAQ. This CDR3 is 13 amino acids long. CDR3 residues: CASSLEGRETQYF. CDR3 DNA: TGTGCCAGCAGCTTAGAGGGCAGGGAGACCCAGTACTTC.

This clonotype was seen ten or more times. V gene TRBV20-1 combines with J gene TRBJ2-6; TRBD1 agrees at 11 bases. The germline CDR1 and CDR2 sequences are DFQATT and SNEGSKA (reference sequence). With 6 bases clipped from V and 2 bases from J, the junction kept 0 bases outside the gene matches. The CDR3 is 14 residues long. The CDR3: CSAGQGAGANVLTF. CDR3 bases: TGCAGTGCGGGACAGGGGGCTGGGGCCAACGTCCTGACTTTC.

The chain combines TRBV10-3 with TRBJ2-5; D is ambiguous. Trimming left V 5 bases short and J 0 bases short, with 10 bases between. CDR3 length: 14 residues. Germline lookup yields CDR1 ENHRY and CDR2 SYGVKD. The CDR3 sequence is CAISYKQYQETQYF. CDR3 nucleotide sequence: TGTGCCATCAGTTACAAACAGTACCAAGAGACCCAGTACTTC.

This clonotype was counted ten times or more. CDR3 nucleotide sequence: TGTGCCAGCAGCCCGACAGGGAACCAAGAGACCCAGTACTTC. Protein product: CASSPTGNQETQYF. The chain has TRBV7-9 and TRBJ2-5; 7 bases match TRBD1. CDR3 length equals 14 residues. After removal of 5 bases from V and 0 bases from J, the junction contained 3 bases not matched to a gene. From germline, CDR1 is SEHNR and CDR2 FQNEAQ (reference sequence).

This clonotype was counted ten times or more. This chain connects TRBV7-9 to TRBJ1-2, with TRBD1 matching 9 bases. The CDR3 runs 15 residues. Germline V gene data show CDR1 as SEHNR and CDR2 as FQNEAQ (reference sequence). The V gene end was trimmed by 3 bases and the J gene end by 4 bases; junction bases not matched to a gene: 6. The CDR3 coding sequence is TGTGCCAGCAGCTTTGGACAGGGGAGCAGCTATGGCTACACCTTC. Residues: CASSFGQGSSYGYTF. Full variable domain (outside the CDR3, taken from reference TRBV7-9 and TRBJ1-2): DTGVSQNPRHKITKRGQNVTFRCDPISEHNRLYWYRQTLGQGPEFLTYFQNEAQLEKSRLLSDRFSAERPKGSFSTLEIQRTEQGDSAMYLCASSFGQGSSYGYTFGSGTRLTVV.

This clonotype was seen ten or more times. This chain links TRBV20-1 with TRBJ2-5; 7 bases align to TRBD2. The J segment lost 4 bases and the V segment lost 6 bases, leaving 11 bases of the junction unmatched. The CDR3 has 14 residues. Germline V gene data show CDR1 as DFQATT and CDR2 as SNEGSKA (reference sequence). The CDR3 is CSAAGPAGAETQYF. In DNA, the CDR3 is TGCAGTGCCGCCGGGCCCGCGGGAGCAGAGACCCAGTACTTC.

At least ten counts were recorded for this clonotype. This chain links TRBV7-9 with TRBJ2-7; 7 nucleotides line up with TRBD1. CDR1 is SEHNR, CDR2 FQNEAQ, per germline (reference sequence). The CDR3 has 14 amino acids. V dropped 1 base and J dropped 4; count of bases not matched to a gene: 4. This CDR3 reads CASSLGQGDYEQYF. For the CDR3, the DNA is TGTGCCAGCAGCTTAGGACAGGGAGATTACGAGCAGTACTTC.

This clonotype came up many times. V is TRBV20-1 and J is TRBJ2-5, with 10 bases lining up with TRBD2. CDR1 is DFQATT and CDR2 is SNEGSKA in the germline V gene (reference sequence). This CDR3 contains 14 residues. J gave up 2 bases and V 3 bases, and 3 bases lay outside the gene matches. The CDR3, as DNA: TGCAGTGCTAGTCCTAGCGGGGGTCAAGAGACCCAGTACTTC. This translates into CSASPSGGQETQYF.

This clonotype was seen at least ten times. The DNA for the CDR3 is TGCAGCGTTGAAGATTACGGGACAGGGGAGGGGAACTATGGCTACACCTTC. Translating it yields CSVEDYGTGEGNYGYTF. The rearrangement uses TRBV29-1 and TRBJ1-2; 10 nucleotides line up with TRBD1. Per germline, CDR1 SQVTM and CDR2 ANQGSEA. Trimming cost V 0 bases and J 2 bases; bases outside gene matches: 9. This CDR3 region has 17 residues.